This paragraph reports one TCR beta chain. Its antigen is unknown. No much larger clonotype is one base removed from it; base qualities were not supplied. The collaborating institutions used their own protocols to collect whole blood in K2EDTA tubes. For TCRbeta analysis, collaborator samples were shipped as frozen whole blood, as isolated PBMCs, or as DNA extracted from either sample type. The entry originates in a study of blood T cell repertoires in COVID-19 (dated by TCRdb to the early 2020s). Broadly, across the study: Samples covering the acute and convalescent phases of COVID-19 were provided by collaborators in the United States, Italy and Spain. The material from the prospective study consisted of cDNA or gDNA derived from T cells, B-cell-depleted T cells, or PBMCs. The dataset comprised deeply sampled blood TCRbeta repertoires from subjects exposed to, actively infected with, or recovered from COVID-19. The repertoires were released in a freely available public database meant as a resource for research on the immune response to SARS-CoV-2. The samples were drawn from the first 160 participants of the ongoing ImmuneRACE study and from some 1,300 subjects provided by 6 global collaborators. Sample metadata almost always included a de-identified subject ID, COVID-19 status, age in years and sex. Where available, HLA class I and class II types were taken from metadata supplied by the sample provider and were not determined by assay-based typing.

Looking up the germline V gene (reference sequence) yields CDR1 LNHDA and CDR2 SQIVND. From its cysteine to its phenylalanine, the CDR3 spans 15 amino acids. CDR3 DNA is the only sequence kept; it has 45 bases, read in frame from the first base. The V end loses 8 bases and the J end loses 2 bases, and a stretch of 16 bases separates them. Summary of the overall study and its limitations: The amount of clinical and demographic metadata varied by source and participant and was provided uncurated.

TCRbeta CDR3 regions were amplified from genomic DNA by means of the immunoSEQ Assay, a bias-controlled multiplex PCR. From the authors' description of their analysis: Nucleated cell counts per sample were estimated from amplification of reference gene primers within the assay. To quantify the absolute abundance of each unique TCRbeta CDR3 rearrangement, sequence reads were collapsed and filtered. For each sample, productive Simpson clonality was calculated as the square root of Simpson's diversity index across productive rearrangements. TCRdb provides this immuneACCESS table in a form limited to in-frame rearrangements. Some clones are lacking; in checked studies, under half of them reflect an unresolved V gene, and why the rest are absent is not known. V, J and clone size reflect that table, while D and trimming were determined from the DNA. This sample comprises about 180,000 clones, more than 90% of them detected only once. Approximately 0.5% of the sample comes from the top ten.

The sample taken for sequencing was peripheral blood. The chain is made from TRBV19 and TRBJ1-5; the D gene is perhaps TRBD1, on 5 matching bases. The receptor was isolated from a man aged 50-60 years with acute or convalescent COVID-19. The CDR3 protein is CASCRAGSGNQPQHF. Here is the DNA: TGTGCCAGTTGCCGCGCAGGGTCTGGCAATCAGCCCCAGCATTTT. When the CDR3 is completed using the reference TRBV19 and TRBJ1-5 genes on either side, the full variable domain is DGGITQSPKYLFRKEGQNVTLSCEQNLNHDAMYWYRQDPGQGLRLIYYSQIVNDFQKGDIAEGYSVSREKKESFPLTVTSAQKNPTAFYLCASCRAGSGNQPQHFGDGTRLSIL.